The 32 T cell receptor beta chains below all came from one sample that was sequenced in a study of blood T cell repertoires in COVID-19. Generated by immunoSEQ multiplex PCR, the TCRdb table keeps only in-frame clones and is missing some. Of 210,000 or so clones in the sample, roughly four fifths are singletons; the top ten hold over 9.5%. The sample consisted of peripheral blood. The receptors derive from a woman aged 35 to 49 with acute or convalescent COVID-19.

The chain links TRBV3-1 (or the pseudogene TRBV3-2) to TRBJ1-2, with TRBD1 matching 9 bases. CDR1 is LGHDT and CDR2 is YNNKEL in the germline V gene (reference sequence). The CDR3 covers 14 residues. Unmatched junction bases numbered 9, after V lost 6 bases and J lost 7 bases. Here the CDR3 reads CASSRQGVISGYTF. The DNA of the CDR3 is TGTGCCAGCAGTCGACAGGGGGTAATAAGTGGCTACACCTTC.

The chain recombines TRBV11-2 with TRBJ2-1, with a tentative D call TRBD1 (5 bases). Germline assignment: CDR1 SGHAT and CDR2 FQNNGV. This CDR3 contains 15 residues. Deletions cut 6 bases from V and 0 bases from J, with 12 bases between. In DNA form, the CDR3 reads TGTGCCAGCAGTTTTAGGGGCGGCTCCTACAATGAGCAGTTCTTC. Residues: CASSFRGGSYNEQFF.

In regard to this clone: Other nucleotide sequences in the sample specify the same CDR3. The chain combines TRBV5-1 with TRBJ2-1; a weak D match, TRBD2 (6 bases). The CDR3 totals 15 residues. The V end was cut by 3 bases, the J end by 4 bases, with 14 bases between. CDR1 SGHRS and CDR2 YFSETQ come from the germline V gene. The CDR3 sequence: CASSSSGSSYNEQFF. The CDR3 bases are TGCGCCAGCAGCTCAAGCGGGTCCTCGTACAATGAGCAGTTCTTC.

The chain employs TRBV6-6 and TRBJ2-2; 9 bases line up with TRBD1. The CDR3 has 16 amino acids. The ends lost 0 bases at V and 3 bases at J; junction bases unmatched: 2. Per the germline V gene, CDR1 is MNHNY and CDR2 is SVGAGI (reference sequence). The CDR3 nucleotides are TGTGCCAGCAGTTACTCGGACAGGGGAGACACCGGGGAGCTGTTTTTT. Translating gives CASSYSDRGDTGELFF.

This clone was picked up a small number of times. The chain is built from TRBV30 and TRBJ2-1, with 10 bases aligning to TRBD1. The V gene's germline CDR1 is GTSNPN and CDR2 SVGIG (reference sequence). This CDR3 contains 14 residues. Trimming took 7 bases from V and 5 from J; bases not matched to a gene: 8. CDR3 sequence reads: CALFRDRGHNEQFF. CDR3 nucleotide sequence: TGTGCCTTATTCCGGGACAGGGGACACAATGAGCAGTTCTTC.

In its sample, this clone was seen a few times. The chain combines TRBV28 with TRBJ2-7; 10 positions match TRBD2. This CDR3 spans 15 amino acids. Germline CDR1 MDHEN, CDR2 SYDVKM. The V and J ends lost 5 bases and 3 bases, in that order; junction bases with no gene match: 7. Here the CDR3 reads CASSRSSGSLYEQYF. CDR3 DNA sequence: TGTGCCAGCAGTCGTTCTAGCGGGAGTCTCTACGAGCAGTACTTC.

The chain recombines TRBV30 with TRBJ1-6; a possible D gene is TRBD1 (6 bases). Deletions cut 3 bases from V and 9 bases from J, with 9 bases between. The CDR3 is 12 residues long. The germline CDR1 and CDR2 sequences are GTSNPN and SVGIG (reference sequence). The CDR3 loop is CAWSDRFSPLHF. CDR3 in DNA: TGTGCCTGGAGCGACAGGTTTTCACCCCTCCACTTT.

This chain connects TRBV7-9 to TRBJ2-7; D may be TRBD1 (5 bases). This CDR3 has 13 amino acids. From germline, CDR1 is SEHNR and CDR2 FQNEAQ (reference sequence). Trimming left V 5 bases short and J 3 bases short, with 11 bases between. CDR3 nucleotides: TGTGCCAGCAGCCAAGGCGACAGCTACGAGCAGTACTTC. Translation: CASSQGDSYEQYF. Drawing the rest from reference TRBV7-9 and TRBJ2-7, the complete variable domain is DTGVSQNPRHKITKRGQNVTFRCDPISEHNRLYWYRQTLGQGPEFLTYFQNEAQLEKSRLLSDRFSAERPKGSFSTLEIQRTEQGDSAMYLCASSQGDSYEQYFGPGTRLTVT.

This clone was picked up one time. The chain joins TRBV7-9 to TRBJ2-7, with 8 bases aligning to TRBD1. The V and J ends lost 5 bases and 4 bases, in that order; junction bases with no gene match: 7. Germline V gives CDR1 SEHNR, CDR2 FQNEAQ (reference sequence). The CDR3 contains 14 residues. The CDR3 region has the DNA TGTGCCAGCAGCCACGGGACAGGTTTTTACGAGCAGTACTTC. It translates to CASSHGTGFYEQYF. Using reference TRBV7-9 and TRBJ2-7 for the parts outside the CDR3, the full variable domain is DTGVSQNPRHKITKRGQNVTFRCDPISEHNRLYWYRQTLGQGPEFLTYFQNEAQLEKSRLLSDRFSAERPKGSFSTLEIQRTEQGDSAMYLCASSHGTGFYEQYFGPGTRLTVT.

V and J are TRBV27 and TRBJ1-6; possible D gene TRBD1, 6 bases. Germline CDR1 MNHEY, CDR2 SMNVEV (reference sequence). Trimming removed 10 bases at V and 4 bases at J, with 14 bases between. The CDR3 is 14 residues long. In DNA form, the CDR3 reads TGTGCCACCAAACGCGACAGGTATAATTCACCCCTCCACTTT. This encodes CATKRDRYNSPLHF.

J is TRBJ1-2 and V is TRBV6-5; D remains unclear. Germline CDR1 is MNHEY and CDR2 is SVGAGI. Deletions cut 7 bases from V and 8 bases from J, with 11 bases between. This CDR3 is 11 amino acids long. Here the CDR3 DNA reads TGTGCCAGCACCTCCGGTGCGGGCTACACCTTC. This sequence encodes CASTSGAGYTF.

The chain is built from TRBV24-1 and TRBJ2-5; 7 bases match TRBD2. The CDR3 is 14 residues long. Trimming removed 5 bases from V and 4 bases from J; junction bases left unmatched: 6. Germline loops: CDR1 KGHDR, CDR2 SFDVKD. In DNA form, the CDR3 reads TGTGCCACCAGTGCCGGGGGGAAGAGAGAGACCCAGTACTTC. Amino acids: CATSAGGKRETQYF.

The chain joins TRBV9 to TRBJ1-2, with D perhaps TRBD1 (6 bases). The CDR3 extends over 15 amino acids. Germline CDR1 SGDLS, CDR2 YYNGEE. V lost 3 bases, J lost 1 base, and 13 bases lay in between. The CDR3 loop reads CASSARDTLNYGYTF. Written as DNA, the CDR3 is TGTGCCAGCAGCGCGAGGGACACCCTTAACTATGGCTACACCTTC.

V is TRBV7-2 and J is TRBJ1-5, with TRBD1 matching 8 bases. CDR1 is SGHTA, CDR2 FQGNSA, per germline. This CDR3 is 18 amino acids long. V trimming: 0 bases; J trimming: 1 base; junction bases outside the gene matches: 8. In DNA form, the CDR3 reads TGTGCCAGCAGCTTAGCGGCGTCAGGGGGCCTAAGCAATCAGCCCCAGCATTTT. Translation: CASSLAASGGLSNQPQHF. Supplemented by reference TRBV7-2 and TRBJ1-5, the full variable domain reads GAGVSQSPSNKVTEKGKDVELRCDPISGHTALYWYRQSLGQGLEFLIYFQGNSAPDKSGLPSDRFSAERTGGSVSTLTIQRTQQEDSAVYLCASSLAASGGLSNQPQHFGDGTRLSIL.

The rearrangement links TRBV6-1 to TRBJ1-2; D gene ambiguous. This CDR3 is built from 12 residues. CDR1 and CDR2 (germline): MNHNS, SASEGT. The V and J ends lost 3 bases and 10 bases respectively, with 12 bases between them. The CDR3 protein is CASSEYAGSYTF. CDR3 bases: TGTGCCAGCAGTGAGTACGCAGGTTCCTACACCTTC.

This clone was observed a single time. The chain couples TRBV5-5 to TRBJ1-6; 9 bases are shared with TRBD1. V shed 1 base, J shed 0 bases, and the junction held 5 bases outside the gene matches. CDR1 is SGHKS and CDR2 is YYEKEE in the germline V gene (reference sequence). The CDR3 is 18 amino acids. The DNA of the CDR3 is TGTGCCAGCAGCTTGTCTGGGACAGGGAGCTCCTATAATTCACCCCTCCACTTT. It is translated as CASSLSGTGSSYNSPLHF.

This chain uses TRBV7-6 with TRBJ2-2; 7 bases match TRBD2. The J segment lost 2 bases and the V segment lost 1 base, leaving 7 bases of the junction unmatched. The germline V gene encodes CDR1 SGHVS and CDR2 FNYEAQ. The CDR3 is made up of 17 amino acids. DNA for the CDR3: TGTGCCAGCAGCTTAGTGAGGCGGGGGACCAACACCGGGGAGCTGTTTTTT. This gives the protein CASSLVRRGTNTGELFF.

The chain links TRBV5-1 to TRBJ2-3, with TRBD1 as a possible D gene (6 bases). The V gene's germline CDR1 is SGHRS and CDR2 YFSETQ. Trimming shortened V by 0 bases and J by 4 bases, and 9 bases separated the two germline ends. CDR3 length equals 14 residues. CDR3 nucleotides: TGCGCCAGCAGCTTGGCCGGACAGTCAGATACGCAGTATTTT. This encodes CASSLAGQSDTQYF.

The V gene is TRBV2, the J gene TRBJ1-4, with TRBD1 identical over 7 bases. The CDR3 contains 19 residues. With V trimmed by 0 bases and J by 5 bases, 15 bases remained unmatched. CDR1 is SNHLY, CDR2 FYNNEI, per germline. CDR3 sequence reads: CASSEAPNLGGTANEKLFF. The CDR3 nucleotides read TGTGCCAGCAGTGAAGCGCCGAACTTGGGTGGGACAGCGAATGAAAAACTGTTTTTT.

V is TRBV30 and J is TRBJ1-6, with 9 bases aligning to TRBD1. V dropped 2 bases and J dropped 7; count of bases not matched to a gene: 3. CDR3 size: 14 residues. CDR1 and CDR2 (germline): GTSNPN, SVGIG (reference sequence). CDR3 sequence: CAWSTGTGNSPLHF. The DNA of the CDR3 is TGTGCCTGGAGTACCGGGACAGGGAATTCACCCCTCCACTTT. Drawing the rest from reference TRBV30 and TRBJ1-6, the complete variable domain is SQTIHQWPATLVQPVGSPLSLECTVEGTSNPNLYWYRQAAGRGLQLLFYSVGIGQISSEVPQNLSASRPQDRQFILSSKKLLLSDSGFYLCAWSTGTGNSPLHFGNGTRLTVT.

V gene TRBV13 combines with J gene TRBJ2-1; D is perhaps TRBD1 (7 bases). Germline-derived CDR1 and CDR2 are PRHDT and FYEKMQ (reference sequence). V was cut by 3 bases and J by 9 bases, with 18 bases left in between. CDR3 size: 15 residues. CDR3 loop: CASSFGQEGFGEQFF. As DNA, the CDR3 is TGTGCCAGCAGCTTCGGACAGGAGGGCTTTGGTGAGCAGTTCTTC. Drawing the rest from reference TRBV13 and TRBJ2-1, the complete variable domain is AAGVIQSPRHLIKEKRETATLKCYPIPRHDTVYWYQQGPGQDPQFLISFYEKMQSDKGSIPDRFSAQQFSDYHSELNMSSLELGDSALYFCASSFGQEGFGEQFFGPGTRLTVL.

For the CDR3, the DNA is TGTGCCAGCAGCTCCCAGGGCAATGGTGAGCAGTTCTTC. It encodes CASSSQGNGEQFF. This chain uses TRBV5-4 with TRBJ2-1; D perhaps matches TRBD1 (5 bases). The germline CDR1 and CDR2 sequences are SGHNT and YYREEE (reference sequence). V gave up 3 bases and J gave up 9 bases, with 13 bases separating them. CDR3 length: 13 residues.

V and J are TRBV7-2 and TRBJ1-2, with D maybe TRBD1 (6 bases). Germline CDR1 reads SGHTA; CDR2 reads FQGNSA. Trimming removed 3 bases from V and 2 bases from J, with 13 bases in between. CDR3 length: 15 amino acids. The CDR3 region has the DNA TGTGCCAGCAGCTTCGGGACATCCGGGAACTATGGCTACACCTTC. Translating it yields CASSFGTSGNYGYTF.

This chain joins TRBV6-4 and TRBJ1-1; D unresolved. V gave up 2 bases and J gave up 0 bases, with 13 bases separating them. Looked up from germline, CDR1 is MRHNA and CDR2 is SNTAGT. This CDR3 is built from 16 residues. CDR3 DNA: TGTGCCAGCAGTGACGGGCCCTACCGGATGAACACTGAAGCTTTCTTT. It encodes CASSDGPYRMNTEAFF.

The rearrangement uses TRBV30 and TRBJ1-3, with a possible D match to TRBD1 (5 bases). Trimming took 2 bases from V and 1 from J, leaving 9 bases between them. The V gene's germline CDR1 is GTSNPN and CDR2 SVGIG (reference sequence). The CDR3 extends over 14 amino acids. The CDR3 loop is CAWSIKGSGNTIYF. In nucleotides, the CDR3 is TGTGCCTGGAGTATCAAGGGGTCTGGAAACACCATATATTTT.

The chain has TRBV7-8 and TRBJ2-7, with 8 bases that match TRBD2. J lost 4 bases, V lost 4 bases, and 12 bases had no gene match. From germline, CDR1 is SGHVS and CDR2 FQNEAQ. CDR3 length equals 16 residues. CDR3 sequence: CASSSLGSGGLYEQYF. DNA of the CDR3: TGTGCCAGCAGCTCCCTCGGGAGCGGGGGATTATACGAGCAGTACTTC.

The V call is TRBV27, the J call TRBJ1-5; TRBD1 matches at 8 bases. V gave up 6 bases and J gave up 5 bases; unmatched junction bases: 6. Germline V gene lookup returns CDR1 MNHEY and CDR2 SMNVEV (reference sequence). CDR3 length equals 14 residues. CDR3 sequence reads: CASSRGQGYQPQHF. CDR3 nucleotide sequence: TGTGCCAGCAGCCGCGGACAGGGCTATCAGCCCCAGCATTTT.

CDR3 DNA: TGTGCCAGCAGTTACGCCCTAGCGGGAGTTCCCTACGAGCAGTACTTC. This sequence encodes CASSYALAGVPYEQYF. The V call is TRBV6-2 or TRBV6-3, the J call TRBJ2-7, with 10 bases matching TRBD2. Germline CDR1 is MNHEY and CDR2 is SVGEGT. There are 16 residues in the CDR3. Trimming cost V 2 bases and J 2 bases; bases outside gene matches: 6.

V gene TRBV30 combines with J gene TRBJ2-1, with 9 bases that match TRBD2. Trimming cost V 2 bases and J 14 bases; bases outside gene matches: 7. This CDR3 spans 12 amino acids. Germline V CDR1 and CDR2: GTSNPN, SVGIG (reference sequence). This CDR3 reads CAWSPLSGGKFF. The CDR3 coding sequence is TGTGCCTGGAGTCCCCTTAGCGGGGGTAAGTTCTTC.

The chain uses TRBV6-6 and TRBJ1-6; no firm D call. Per germline, CDR1 MNHNY and CDR2 SVGAGI (reference sequence). CDR3 size: 14 residues. CDR3 region: CAARGSSYNSPLHF. The CDR3 DNA sequence: TGTGCGGCCCGGGGTTCTTCCTATAATTCACCCCTCCACTTT.

This clone was observed at least ten times. J is TRBJ1-1 and V is TRBV6-5, with D unclear. The CDR3 is 13 residues long. V was clipped by 0 bases and J by 7 bases, with 9 bases between them. CDR1 and CDR2 (germline): MNHEY, SVGAGI. As DNA, the CDR3 is TGTGCCAGCAGTTACTCCAGCGGGGATGAAGCTTTCTTT. It encodes CASSYSSGDEAFF.

The V and J genes are TRBV27 and TRBJ2-1; 10 bases map to TRBD1. Germline CDR1 and CDR2: MNHEY and SMNVEV (reference sequence). The ends lost 6 bases at V and 4 bases at J; junction bases unmatched: 9. The CDR3 is 16 residues long. DNA of the CDR3: TGTGCCAGCAGCCGAAACCGACAGGGGGCGTACAATGAGCAGTTCTTC. Its translation: CASSRNRQGAYNEQFF.